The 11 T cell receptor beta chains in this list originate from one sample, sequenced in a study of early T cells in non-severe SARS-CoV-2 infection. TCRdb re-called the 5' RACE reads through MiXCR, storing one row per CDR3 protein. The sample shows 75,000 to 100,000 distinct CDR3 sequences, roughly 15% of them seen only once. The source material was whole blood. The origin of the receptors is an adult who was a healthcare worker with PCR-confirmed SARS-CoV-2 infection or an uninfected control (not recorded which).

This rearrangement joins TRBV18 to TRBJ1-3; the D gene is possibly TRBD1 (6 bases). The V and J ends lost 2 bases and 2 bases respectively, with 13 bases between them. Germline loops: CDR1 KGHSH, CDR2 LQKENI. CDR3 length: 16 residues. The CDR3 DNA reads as TGTGCCAGCTCACCATCGGGGGCTACCCCTGGAAACACCATATATTTT. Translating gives CASSPSGATPGNTIYF.

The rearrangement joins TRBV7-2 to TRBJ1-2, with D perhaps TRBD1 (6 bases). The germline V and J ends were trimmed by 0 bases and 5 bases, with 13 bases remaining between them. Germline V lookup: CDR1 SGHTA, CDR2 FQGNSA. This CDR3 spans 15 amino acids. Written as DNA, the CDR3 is TGTGCCAGCAGCTTAGCGCGGGGGCGACAGTATGGCTACACCTTC. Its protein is CASSLARGRQYGYTF.

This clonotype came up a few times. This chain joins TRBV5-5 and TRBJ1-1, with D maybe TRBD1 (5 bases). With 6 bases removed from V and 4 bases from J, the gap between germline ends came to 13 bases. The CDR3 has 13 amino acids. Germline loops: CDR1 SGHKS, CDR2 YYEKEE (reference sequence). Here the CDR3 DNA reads TGTGCCAGCATCCTGTGGGGGGGCACTGAAGCTTTCTTT. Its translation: CASILWGGTEAFF.

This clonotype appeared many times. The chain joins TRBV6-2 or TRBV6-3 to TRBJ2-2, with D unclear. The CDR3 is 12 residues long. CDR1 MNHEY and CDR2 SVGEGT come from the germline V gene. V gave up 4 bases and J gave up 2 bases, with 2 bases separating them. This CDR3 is CASSFNTGELFF. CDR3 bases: TGTGCCAGCAGTTTCAACACCGGGGAGCTGTTTTTT.

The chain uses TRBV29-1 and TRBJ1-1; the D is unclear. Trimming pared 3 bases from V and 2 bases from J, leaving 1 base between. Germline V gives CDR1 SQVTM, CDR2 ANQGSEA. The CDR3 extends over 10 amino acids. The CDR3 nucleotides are TGCAGCGTTGATAACACTGAAGCTTTCTTT. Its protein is CSVDNTEAFF.

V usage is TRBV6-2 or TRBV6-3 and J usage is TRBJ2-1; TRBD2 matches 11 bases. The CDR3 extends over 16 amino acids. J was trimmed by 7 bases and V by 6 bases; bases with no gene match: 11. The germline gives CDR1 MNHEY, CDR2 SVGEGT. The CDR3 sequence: CASSPPLAGARNEQFF. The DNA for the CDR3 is TGTGCCAGCAGCCCCCCACTAGCGGGAGCTCGGAATGAGCAGTTCTTC.

CDR3 amino acids: CASSAFLYREQYF. CDR3 nucleotide sequence: TGCGCCAGCAGTGCCTTCCTATATCGGGAGCAGTACTTC. The chain links TRBV10-2 to TRBJ2-7, with D hard to call. Trimming stripped 4 bases from V and 7 bases from J, with 14 bases between. The V gene's germline CDR1 is WSHSY and CDR2 SAAADI. The CDR3 is 13 residues long.

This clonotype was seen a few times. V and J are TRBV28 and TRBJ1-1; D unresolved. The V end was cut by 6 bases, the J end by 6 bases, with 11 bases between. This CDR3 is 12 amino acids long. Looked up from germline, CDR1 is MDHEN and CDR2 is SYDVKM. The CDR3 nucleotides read TGTGCCAGCAGGTCGAGACATCCTGAAGCTTTCTTT. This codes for CASRSRHPEAFF.

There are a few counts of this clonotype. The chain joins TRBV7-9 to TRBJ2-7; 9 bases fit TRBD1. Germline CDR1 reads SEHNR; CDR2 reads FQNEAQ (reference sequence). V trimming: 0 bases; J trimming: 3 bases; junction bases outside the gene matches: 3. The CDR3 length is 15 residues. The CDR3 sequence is CASSLATGGYYEQYF. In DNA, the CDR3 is TGTGCCAGCAGCTTAGCGACAGGGGGTTACTACGAGCAGTACTTC.

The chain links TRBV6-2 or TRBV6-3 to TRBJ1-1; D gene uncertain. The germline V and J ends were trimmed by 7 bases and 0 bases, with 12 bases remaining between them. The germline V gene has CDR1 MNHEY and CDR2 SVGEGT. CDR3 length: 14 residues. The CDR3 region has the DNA TGTGCCAGCAATACACCACTGATGAACACTGAAGCTTTCTTT. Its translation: CASNTPLMNTEAFF.

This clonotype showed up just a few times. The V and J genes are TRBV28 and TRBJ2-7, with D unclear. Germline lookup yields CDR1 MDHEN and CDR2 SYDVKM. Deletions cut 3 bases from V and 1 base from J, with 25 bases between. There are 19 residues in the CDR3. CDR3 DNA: TGTGCCAGCAGTTTTTTGAATCTCTGGCGGCAGGAAGAATCCTACGAGCAGTACTTC. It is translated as CASSFLNLWRQEESYEQYF.